This TCR beta chain derives from a study of neurological immune-mediated disorders. This clonotype was counted many times. One entry per CDR3 protein results from TCRdb running MiXCR on the 5' RACE reads. Among roughly 48,000 distinct CDR3 sequences listed, approximately 5.8% were seen once. Trimming pared 0 bases from V and 1 base from J, leaving 10 bases between. The germline CDR1 and CDR2 sequences are SGHRS and YFSETQ. This CDR3 spans 15 amino acids. Sequencing input: CD4+ T cells from blood. The rearrangement links TRBV5-1 to TRBJ1-1; tentatively, D is TRBD1 (6 bases). This receptor was obtained from a young woman with multiple sclerosis. The chain's CDR3 is CASSLGIGGNTEAFF. The CDR3 nucleotides are TGCGCCAGCAGCTTGGGAATAGGGGGGAACACTGAAGCTTTCTTT. Full variable domain (missing parts from reference TRBV5-1 and TRBJ1-1): KAGVTQTPRYLIKTRGQQVTLSCSPISGHRSVSWYQQTPGQGLQFLFEYFSETQRNKGNFPGRFSGRQFSNSRSEMNVSTLELGDSALYLCASSLGIGGNTEAFFGQGTRLTVV.